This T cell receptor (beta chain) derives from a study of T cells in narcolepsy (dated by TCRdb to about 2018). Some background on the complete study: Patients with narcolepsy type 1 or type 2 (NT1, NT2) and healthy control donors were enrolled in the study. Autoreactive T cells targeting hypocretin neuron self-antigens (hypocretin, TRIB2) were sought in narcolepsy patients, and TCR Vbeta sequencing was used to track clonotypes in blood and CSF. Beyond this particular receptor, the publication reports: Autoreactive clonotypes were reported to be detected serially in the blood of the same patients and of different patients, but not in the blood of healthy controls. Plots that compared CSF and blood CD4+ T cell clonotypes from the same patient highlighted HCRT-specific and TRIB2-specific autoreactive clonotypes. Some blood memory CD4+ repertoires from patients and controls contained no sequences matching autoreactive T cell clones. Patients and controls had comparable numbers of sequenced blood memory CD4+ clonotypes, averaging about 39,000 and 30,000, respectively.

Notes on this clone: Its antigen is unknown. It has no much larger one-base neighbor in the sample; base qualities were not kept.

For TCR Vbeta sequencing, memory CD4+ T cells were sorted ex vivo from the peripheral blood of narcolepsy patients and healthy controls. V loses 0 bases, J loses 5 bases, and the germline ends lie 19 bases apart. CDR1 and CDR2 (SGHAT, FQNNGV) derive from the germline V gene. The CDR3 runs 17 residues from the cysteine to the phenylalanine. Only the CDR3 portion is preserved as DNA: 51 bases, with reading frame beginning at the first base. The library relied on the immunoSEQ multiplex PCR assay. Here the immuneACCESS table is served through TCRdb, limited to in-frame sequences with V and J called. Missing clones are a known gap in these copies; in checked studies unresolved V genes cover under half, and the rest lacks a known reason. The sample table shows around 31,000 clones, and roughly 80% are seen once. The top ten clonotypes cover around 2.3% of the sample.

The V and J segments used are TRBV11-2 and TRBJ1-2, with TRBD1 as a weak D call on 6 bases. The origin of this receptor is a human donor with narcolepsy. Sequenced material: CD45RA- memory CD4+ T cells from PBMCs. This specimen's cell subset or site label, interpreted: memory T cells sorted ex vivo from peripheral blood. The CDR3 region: CASSLDRFGMRGYGYTF. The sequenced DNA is TGTGCCAGCAGCTTAGATCGGTTTGGGATGAGGGGGTATGGCTACACCTTC.